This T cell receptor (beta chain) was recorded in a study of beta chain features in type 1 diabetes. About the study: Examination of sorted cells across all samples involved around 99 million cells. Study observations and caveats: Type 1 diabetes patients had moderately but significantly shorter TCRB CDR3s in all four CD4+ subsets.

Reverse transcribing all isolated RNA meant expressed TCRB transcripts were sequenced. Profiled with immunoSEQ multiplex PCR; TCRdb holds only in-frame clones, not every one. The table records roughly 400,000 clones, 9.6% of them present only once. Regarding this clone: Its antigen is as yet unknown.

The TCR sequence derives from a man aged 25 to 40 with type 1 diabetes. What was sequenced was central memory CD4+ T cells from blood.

The DNA for the CDR3 is TGTGCCAGCAGTGAAACGGCGGTGGGCGGCTACACCTTC. This encodes CASSETAVGGYTF. This rearrangement joins TRBV6-1 to TRBJ1-2; D is unclear. This CDR3 comprises 13 residues. In germline, CDR1 is MNHNS, CDR2 SASEGT. Trimming removed 2 bases from V and 8 bases from J, with 12 bases in between.